The 16 T cell receptor beta chains reported below all come from one sample, sequenced in a study of blood T cell repertoires in COVID-19. Profiled with immunoSEQ multiplex PCR; TCRdb holds only in-frame clones, not every one. The sample consists of 200,000 to 250,000 clones, more than 85% of them appearing once. Material: peripheral blood. Receptors were obtained from a man aged 55 to 70 with COVID-19, enrolled during active disease.

This chain connects TRBV4-3 to TRBJ2-2; 8 nucleotides match TRBD2. Losses at the gene ends were 4 bases for V and 6 bases for J; bases not matched to a gene: 10. The CDR3 loop spans 16 amino acids. Germline V lookup: CDR1 LGHNA, CDR2 YSLEER. The CDR3 spells CASSPNGGRRAGELFF. DNA of the CDR3: TGCGCCAGCAGCCCCAACGGCGGGAGGCGGGCCGGGGAGCTGTTTTTT.

Written as DNA, the CDR3 is TGCGCCAGCAGCCCCGGGACTTACAATGAGCAGTTCTTC. Amino acids: CASSPGTYNEQFF. The chain employs TRBV5-1 and TRBJ2-1; D is possibly TRBD2 (6 bases). V was shortened by 4 bases and J by 4 bases, with 9 bases between the two germline ends. The CDR3 sequence is 13 residues long. CDR1 is SGHRS, CDR2 YFSETQ, per germline.

This chain links TRBV6-2 or TRBV6-3 with TRBJ2-7, with D uncertain. CDR1 and CDR2 (germline): MNHEY, SVGEGT. The CDR3 runs 14 residues. The V end was cut by 2 bases, the J end by 1 base, with 9 bases between. The CDR3 bases are TGTGCCAGCAGTTACCCCGGTCTTTCCTACGAGCAGTACTTC. Protein sequence: CASSYPGLSYEQYF.

The rearrangement uses TRBV7-9 and TRBJ1-1, with D unclear. V lost 5 bases, J lost 7 bases, and 14 bases lay in between. Germline values: CDR1 SEHNR, CDR2 FQNEAQ (reference sequence). This CDR3 contains 13 residues. The CDR3 protein is CASSPSGQIEAFF. In DNA form, the CDR3 reads TGTGCCAGCAGCCCTTCAGGCCAGATTGAAGCTTTCTTT.

CDR3 sequence reads: CASSRPREAEEMNTEAFF. For the CDR3, the DNA is TGCGCCAGCAGTCGACCCAGGGAGGCAGAAGAGATGAACACTGAAGCTTTCTTT. The rearrangement uses TRBV23-1 and TRBJ1-1; a weak D match, TRBD1 (5 bases). TRBV23-1 is assigned to the ORF class and has an uncertain function. V lost 4 bases and J lost 0, with 21 bases in between. This CDR3 spans 18 amino acids.

V and J are TRBV19 and TRBJ2-5; 9 bases fit TRBD1. The J segment lost 4 bases and the V segment lost 3 bases, leaving 6 bases of the junction unmatched. Germline V gives CDR1 LNHDA, CDR2 SQIVND (reference sequence). The CDR3 runs to 15 residues. The CDR3 DNA sequence: TGTGCCAGTAGTATCTCTGGACAGGGGAGAGAGACCCAGTACTTC. Encoded protein: CASSISGQGRETQYF.

The chain has TRBV5-5 and TRBJ1-4; no clear D. Germline CDR1 SGHKS, CDR2 YYEKEE (reference sequence). CDR3 length: 15 amino acids. V lost 4 bases, J lost 0 bases, and 10 bases lay in between. The CDR3: CASSSNTATNEKLFF. CDR3 nucleotide sequence: TGTGCCAGCAGCAGTAATACTGCAACTAATGAAAAACTGTTTTTT.

V gene TRBV5-1 combines with J gene TRBJ2-2, with 11 bases identical to TRBD2. Unmatched junction bases numbered 1, after V lost 3 bases and J lost 0 bases. The CDR3 contains 16 residues. CDR1 SGHRS and CDR2 YFSETQ come from the germline V gene. In DNA, the CDR3 is TGCGCCAGCAGCTCGGGACTAGCGGCGAACACCGGGGAGCTGTTTTTT. It is translated as CASSSGLAANTGELFF.

The table lists this clone with a count of one. The chain employs TRBV19 and TRBJ2-7; weak D call: TRBD2 (5 bases). The germline gives CDR1 LNHDA, CDR2 SQIVND (reference sequence). The CDR3 has 12 residues. V gave up 4 bases and J gave up 7 bases, with 11 bases separating them. CDR3 sequence (DNA): TGTGCCAGTAGTAGATCGCCGGGAGAGCAGTACTTC. Its translation: CASSRSPGEQYF.

The chain joins TRBV5-6 to TRBJ1-1, with D hard to call. Germline V gene sequence: CDR1 SGHDT, CDR2 YYEEEE. The CDR3 consists of 12 residues. Trimming removed 2 bases from V and 4 bases from J, with 6 bases in between. The DNA for the CDR3 is TGTGCCAGCAGCTTCATTAGCACTGAAGCTTTCTTT. Its translation: CASSFISTEAFF.

The V call is TRBV28, the J call TRBJ1-3; D gene uncertain. V lost 5 bases and J 2 bases, leaving 13 bases between the germline ends. The CDR3 is made up of 15 amino acids. Germline V gives CDR1 MDHEN, CDR2 SYDVKM. The chain's CDR3 is CASSNNLRPGNTIYF. The CDR3 coding sequence is TGTGCCAGCAGTAACAATCTCCGCCCTGGAAACACCATATATTTT.

V gene TRBV23-1 combines with J gene TRBJ1-2; the match to TRBD1 covers 8 bases. TRBV23-1 is an ORF; its function is uncertain. The V gene end was trimmed by 0 bases and the J gene end by 8 bases; junction bases not matched to a gene: 8. The CDR3 covers 15 residues. DNA for the CDR3: TGCGCCAGCAGTCAATCGAGGACAGGGCTAGACGGCTACACCTTC. Translating gives CASSQSRTGLDGYTF.

This clone was found a few times. The rearrangement links TRBV10-3 to TRBJ1-1; a possible D gene is TRBD1 (6 bases). Germline assignment: CDR1 ENHRY and CDR2 SYGVKD. CDR3 size: 14 residues. The V end was cut by 3 bases, the J end by 4 bases, with 12 bases between. CDR3 loop: CAISDGGDITEAFF. The DNA of the CDR3 is TGTGCCATCAGTGATGGGGGCGACATCACTGAAGCTTTCTTT.

The rearrangement uses TRBV7-9 and TRBJ2-7; 8 bases fit TRBD2. V dropped 5 bases and J dropped 2; count of bases not matched to a gene: 14. The germline gives CDR1 SEHNR, CDR2 FQNEAQ (reference sequence). The CDR3 extends over 17 amino acids. The DNA for the CDR3 is TGTGCCAGCAGCCGAGGGGGAGCGGGAGCGGGAACCTACGAGCAGTACTTC. Its translation: CASSRGGAGAGTYEQYF.

A single count supports this clone. The J gene is TRBJ2-3, the V gene TRBV5-1, with TRBD2 matching 10 bases. Looked up from germline, CDR1 is SGHRS and CDR2 is YFSETQ. The CDR3 spans 17 residues. Trimming removed 1 base from V and 3 bases from J; junction bases left unmatched: 8. The CDR3: CASSLPPDSGRTDTQYF. In nucleotides, the CDR3 is TGCGCCAGCAGCTTGCCCCCTGATAGCGGGAGGACAGATACGCAGTATTTT.

The chain employs TRBV3-1 (or the pseudogene TRBV3-2) and TRBJ2-2; D uncertain. The CDR3 covers 12 residues. Trimming cost V 4 bases and J 6 bases, with 6 bases left between them. Per the germline V gene, CDR1 is LGHDT and CDR2 is YNNKEL (reference sequence). CDR3 amino acids: CASSPLAGELFF. Here the CDR3 DNA reads TGTGCCAGCAGCCCCCTCGCCGGGGAGCTGTTTTTT.